One sample yielded the 20 T cell receptor beta chains listed below, sequenced in a study of T cell changes during pregnancy in multiple sclerosis. Assay used: immunoSEQ multiplex PCR; TCRdb lists only in-frame clones, some missing. The repertoire has approximately 72,000 clones, about 93% of them found once; the top ten carry 1.5% to 2%. Sequenced here: peripheral blood, sampled in the first trimester of pregnancy. These TCRs come from a female donor in good health, enrolled as a control in a pregnancy study.

The chain employs TRBV5-1 and TRBJ1-4, with 11 bases lining up with TRBD1. CDR3 length equals 15 residues. Germline CDR1 reads SGHRS; CDR2 reads YFSETQ. J was trimmed by 7 bases and V by 4 bases; bases with no gene match: 6. CDR3 nucleotide sequence: TGCGCCAGCAGCACCGGACAGGGGGCGGGTGAAAAACTGTTTTTT. Its translation: CASSTGQGAGEKLFF.

This sequence joins TRBV2 and TRBJ2-7; tentatively, D is TRBD1 (5 bases). In germline, CDR1 is SNHLY, CDR2 FYNNEI. The CDR3 covers 12 residues. V shed 0 bases and J shed 5 bases, with 5 bases lying between them. CDR3 amino acids: CASSEADNEQYF. The CDR3 bases are TGTGCCAGCAGTGAAGCGGACAACGAGCAGTACTTC.

The chain recombines TRBV20-1 with TRBJ2-7, with 10 bases that match TRBD1. Trimming removed 5 bases from V and 8 bases from J; junction bases left unmatched: 3. CDR3 length equals 11 residues. Germline V gene lookup returns CDR1 DFQATT and CDR2 SNEGSKA (reference sequence). Here the CDR3 reads CSAGTGVQQYF. The CDR3 DNA reads TGCAGTGCTGGGACAGGGGTCCAGCAGTACTTC.

The V and J genes are TRBV5-1 and TRBJ2-2; D is possibly TRBD2 (6 bases). This CDR3 spans 15 amino acids. V gave up 5 bases and J gave up 4 bases, with 15 bases separating them. CDR1 is SGHRS and CDR2 is YFSETQ in the germline V gene. CDR3 protein: CASSAGTEATGELFF. CDR3 in DNA: TGCGCCAGCAGTGCCGGGACTGAAGCCACCGGGGAGCTGTTTTTT.

The chain employs TRBV4-1 and TRBJ1-1; D uncertain. Per the germline V gene, CDR1 is MGHRA and CDR2 is YSYEKL. The CDR3 has 15 amino acids. The ends were cut back, 0 bases at V and 6 bases at J, with 14 bases in the middle. The CDR3 sequence is CASSQERVRTPEAFF. In nucleotides, the CDR3 is TGCGCCAGCAGCCAAGAGCGGGTTAGGACCCCTGAAGCTTTCTTT.

The chain carries TRBV5-1 and TRBJ2-1; TRBD1 aligns across 7 bases. CDR3 size: 14 residues. V gave up 5 bases and J gave up 0 bases; unmatched junction bases: 2. Germline lookup yields CDR1 SGHRS and CDR2 YFSETQ. The chain's CDR3 is CASSDRASYNEQFF. In DNA, the CDR3 is TGCGCCAGCAGTGACAGGGCCTCCTACAATGAGCAGTTCTTC.

This chain uses TRBV5-6 with TRBJ1-5; TRBD1 aligns across 9 bases. The CDR3 loop spans 18 amino acids. CDR1 and CDR2 (germline): SGHDT, YYEEEE. The trim removed 4 bases at V and 0 bases at J, leaving 11 bases unmatched. Here the CDR3 reads CASSLSRDRVYSNQPQHF. The CDR3, as DNA: TGTGCCAGCAGCCTGTCCCGGGACAGGGTTTATAGCAATCAGCCCCAGCATTTT.

The chain recombines TRBV25-1 with TRBJ2-1; 9 bases line up with TRBD1. V gave up 3 bases and J gave up 2 bases; unmatched junction bases: 8. The CDR3 consists of 17 residues. Germline CDR1 is MGHDK and CDR2 is SYGVNS. In nucleotides, the CDR3 is TGTGCCAGCAGTGACCCCAACAGGACAGGGGCCTACAATGAGCAGTTCTTC. Its translation is CASSDPNRTGAYNEQFF.

The sample holds one count of this clone. The J gene is TRBJ1-4, the V gene TRBV6-1, with D perhaps TRBD1 (6 bases). Germline V lookup: CDR1 MNHNS, CDR2 SASEGT. Between the trimmed V and J ends, which lost 2 bases and 8 bases, there was a span of 15 bases. This CDR3 has 15 residues. This chain's CDR3 is CASSEFGQGREKLFF. The CDR3 nucleotides read TGTGCCAGCAGTGAATTCGGGCAGGGGAGAGAAAAACTGTTTTTT.

This sequence joins TRBV7-2 and TRBJ1-2; D is undetermined. Trimming shortened V by 4 bases and J by 3 bases, and 9 bases separated the two germline ends. The germline gives CDR1 SGHTA, CDR2 FQGNSA. CDR3 length: 13 residues. The CDR3 region is CASSSTVDYGYTF. For the CDR3, the DNA is TGTGCCAGCAGCTCCACAGTTGACTATGGCTACACCTTC.

The rearrangement links TRBV7-2 to TRBJ2-4; D perhaps matches TRBD2 (7 bases). Trimming left V 5 bases short and J 6 bases short, with 20 bases between. Germline V lookup: CDR1 SGHTA, CDR2 FQGNSA. CDR3 length: 16 amino acids. The CDR3 sequence is CASSEGGSRRRNIQYF. The CDR3 DNA follows: TGTGCCAGCAGCGAGGGGGGGTCGCGGAGACGAAACATTCAGTACTTC.

The chain links TRBV25-1 to TRBJ2-2; the D is unclear. CDR3 length: 16 residues. The V end lost 1 base, the J end lost 5 bases, and 14 bases lay between the germline ends. CDR1 is MGHDK and CDR2 is SYGVNS in the germline V gene. CDR3 DNA: TGTGCCAGCAGTGAATTAATGGCAAGTCTTACCGGGGAGCTGTTTTTT. As protein: CASSELMASLTGELFF. The whole variable domain, remainder taken from reference TRBV25-1 and TRBJ2-2, is EADIYQTPRYLVIGTGKKITLECSQTMGHDKMYWYQQDPGMELHLIHYSYGVNSTEKGDLSSESTVSRIRTEHFPLTLESARPSHTSQYLCASSELMASLTGELFFGEGSRLTVL.

This clone appeared a few times. The chain has TRBV28 and TRBJ2-7; TRBD1 agrees at 9 bases. Germline-derived CDR1 and CDR2 are MDHEN and SYDVKM. The CDR3 covers 14 residues. The V and J ends lost 6 bases and 4 bases, in that order; junction bases with no gene match: 7. CDR3 bases: TGTGCCAGCAGCACACGGACAGGGGAATACGAGCAGTACTTC. Translation gives CASSTRTGEYEQYF.

This chain uses TRBV5-1 with TRBJ2-7, with D hard to call. V was trimmed by 0 bases and J by 7 bases, leaving 8 bases between them. Germline V gene lookup returns CDR1 SGHRS and CDR2 YFSETQ. The CDR3 runs to 12 residues. The CDR3 bases are TGCGCCAGCAGCTTGGATGGCTGGGAGCAGTACTTC. Translation: CASSLDGWEQYF.

J is TRBJ1-1 and V is TRBV2; 9 bases line up with TRBD1. After removal of 6 bases from V and 6 bases from J, the junction contained 8 bases not matched to a gene. CDR1 and CDR2 (germline): SNHLY, FYNNEI. CDR3 length: 14 residues. The CDR3, as DNA: TGTGCCAGCAGCCAGGACAGGGGAAGGGCTGAAGCTTTCTTT. The encoded protein is CASSQDRGRAEAFF.

The V and J genes are TRBV6-1 and TRBJ1-1; D perhaps matches TRBD1 (6 bases). CDR3 size: 13 residues. CDR1 and CDR2 (germline): MNHNS, SASEGT. V lost 5 bases, J lost 3 bases, and 10 bases lay in between. This CDR3 is CASSIQGYTEAFF. DNA of the CDR3: TGTGCCAGCAGTATACAGGGATACACTGAAGCTTTCTTT.

CDR3 region: CASSRSGSYEQYF. The CDR3 coding sequence is TGTGCCAGCAGTCGGAGCGGGTCCTACGAGCAGTACTTC. V gene TRBV6-5 combines with J gene TRBJ2-7, with a possible D match to TRBD2 (6 bases). V was pared by 5 bases and J by 1 base, with 9 bases between. The CDR3 has 13 amino acids. Germline CDR1 reads MNHEY; CDR2 reads SVGAGI.

The chain is built from TRBV5-1 and TRBJ2-7; D not resolved. The ends were cut back, 3 bases at V and 1 base at J, with 17 bases in the middle. This CDR3 is built from 16 residues. Germline assignment: CDR1 SGHRS and CDR2 YFSETQ. CDR3 nucleotide sequence: TGCGCCAGCAGCTCCCGACAATCCAGAAGTTCCTACGAGCAGTACTTC. Translating gives CASSSRQSRSSYEQYF.

The V and J genes are TRBV28 and TRBJ2-3; TRBD2 might be the D (5 bases). The V end was cut by 3 bases, the J end by 6 bases, with 16 bases between. Germline V gene data show CDR1 as MDHEN and CDR2 as SYDVKM. The CDR3 runs to 15 residues. The CDR3 spells CASSFRDGVSDTQYF. The CDR3 DNA sequence: TGTGCCAGCAGTTTCCGGGATGGGGTTTCGGATACGCAGTATTTT.

The CDR3 nucleotides are TGTGCCAGCAGCACAGGGGGTCGGAACATTCAGTACTTC. It yields the protein CASSTGGRNIQYF. The V gene is TRBV7-9, the J gene TRBJ2-4, with 8 bases lining up with TRBD1. CDR1 SEHNR and CDR2 FQNEAQ come from the germline V gene (reference sequence). There are 13 residues in the CDR3. With 5 bases clipped from V and 7 bases from J, the junction kept 4 bases outside the gene matches.